The rows below give T cell receptor beta chains drawn from one sample of a study of T cell repertoires in cytomegalovirus infection. No antigens are known for them. Each CDR3 protein is one row after TCRdb ran MiXCR on the reads. The sample has roughly 920,000 distinct CDR3 sequences, more than 25% seen once. Specimen: cultured CD8+ T cells from PBMCs, collected from culture after CMV antigen stimulation. All receptors derive from a human donor in good health (CMV status not recorded). Some clones in this sample may be carry-over from other donors' samples. Both conserved end residues are part of each CDR3. D genes are given only for firm matches. Size is stated for part of the rows, as once, few or many counts, or as a class when the clone is expanded.

D gene: -
J gene: TRBJ1-4
CDR3 length: 16
clone size: -
V gene: TRBV9
CDR3 DNA: TGTGCCAGCAGCGTAGGCACACTCGCAACTAATGAAAAACTGTTTTTT
CDR3 protein: CASSVGTLATNEKLFF

D gene: TRBD1
J gene: TRBJ2-1
CDR3 length: 16
clone size: -
V gene: TRBV7-9
CDR3 DNA: TGTGCCAGCAGCTTTGTCTACCGGGACAGGTACAATGAGCAGTTCTTC
CDR3 protein: CASSFVYRDRYNEQFF

D gene: -
J gene: TRBJ1-3
CDR3 length: 13
clone size: -
V gene: TRBV7-6
CDR3 DNA: TGTGCCTCTAGCGGGGGGACTGGAAACACCATATATTTT
CDR3 protein: CASSGGTGNTIYF

D gene: -
J gene: TRBJ1-1
CDR3 length: 16
clone size: -
V gene: TRBV6-6
CDR3 DNA: TGTGCCAGCAGTTACGATAGAGTATTTCAGGGGACTGAAGCTTTCTTT
CDR3 protein: CASSYDRVFQGTEAFF

D gene: -
J gene: TRBJ2-7
CDR3 length: 17
clone size: -
V gene: TRBV3-1
CDR3 DNA: TGTGCCAGCAGCCCGACCATTTTAACGAACGGCTCCTACGAGCAGTACTTC
CDR3 protein: CASSPTILTNGSYEQYF

D gene: -
J gene: TRBJ2-1
CDR3 length: 16
clone size: few
V gene: TRBV10-3
CDR3 DNA: TGTGCCATCAGTGAGCCCGGTTGGGGGGACTACAATGAGCAGTTCTTC
CDR3 protein: CAISEPGWGDYNEQFF

D gene: TRBD1
J gene: TRBJ2-5
CDR3 length: 17
clone size: few
V gene: TRBV15
CDR3 DNA: TGTGCCACCAGCGACAAGGGAGGACAGGGAGTCCAAGAGACCCAGTACTTC
CDR3 protein: CATSDKGGQGVQETQYF

D gene: -
J gene: TRBJ2-2
CDR3 length: 18
clone size: -
V gene: TRBV20-1
CDR3 DNA: TGCAGTGCTAGAGCTAGCGCCAGTCCAAAACCGCCCACCGGGGAGCTGTTTTTT
CDR3 protein: CSARASASPKPPTGELFF

D gene: TRBD1
J gene: TRBJ1-1
CDR3 length: 15
clone size: many
V gene: TRBV7-2
CDR3 DNA: TGTGCCAGCAGCTTGACAGGGGTTAGGAACACTGAAGCTTTCTTT
CDR3 protein: CASSLTGVRNTEAFF

D gene: TRBD2
J gene: TRBJ2-7
CDR3 length: 11
clone size: -
V gene: TRBV20-1
CDR3 DNA: TGCAGTGGGAAGGGAGGGGACGAGCAGTACTTC
CDR3 protein: CSGKGGDEQYF

D gene: TRBD1
J gene: TRBJ2-5
CDR3 length: 14
clone size: -
V gene: TRBV10-3
CDR3 DNA: TGTGCCATCAGTCCAGGGGGCGTTGAGGTGACCCAGTACTTC
CDR3 protein: CAISPGGVEVTQYF

D gene: -
J gene: TRBJ2-6
CDR3 length: 16
clone size: -
V gene: TRBV9
CDR3 DNA: TGTGCCAGCAGCGGACAGGTTGGCTCTGGGGCCAACGTCCTGACTTTC
CDR3 protein: CASSGQVGSGANVLTF

D gene: TRBD2
J gene: TRBJ2-7
CDR3 length: 15
clone size: -
V gene: TRBV20-1
CDR3 DNA: TGCAGTGCTAGAGATGGGAGCGGGGGATCCTACGAGCAGTACTTC
CDR3 protein: CSARDGSGGSYEQYF

D gene: TRBD1
J gene: TRBJ1-6
CDR3 length: 16
clone size: -
V gene: TRBV19
CDR3 DNA: TGTGCCAGTAGTATTGGTGGCCGGACAGGGAATTCACCCCTCCACTTT
CDR3 protein: CASSIGGRTGNSPLHF

D gene: -
J gene: TRBJ1-1
CDR3 length: 14
clone size: -
V gene: TRBV12-3/TRBV12-4
CDR3 DNA: TGTGCCAGCTCTCCGGGCCCGACGACCACTGAAGCTTTCTTT
CDR3 protein: CASSPGPTTTEAFF

D gene: -
J gene: TRBJ2-7
CDR3 length: 14
clone size: few
V gene: TRBV7-9
CDR3 DNA: TGTGCCAGCAGCCCAGCGGCAGGTACCTACGAGCAGTACTTC
CDR3 protein: CASSPAAGTYEQYF

D gene: -
J gene: TRBJ1-1
CDR3 length: 14
clone size: -
V gene: TRBV6-5
CDR3 DNA: TGTGCCAGCAGTTACCACAGGCTGAACACTGAAGCTTTCTTT
CDR3 protein: CASSYHRLNTEAFF

D gene: TRBD1
J gene: TRBJ2-2
CDR3 length: 14
clone size: -
V gene: TRBV27
CDR3 DNA: TGTGCCAGCAGGCCACAGGGGGCTGACGGGGAGCTGTTTTTT
CDR3 protein: CASRPQGADGELFF

D gene: -
J gene: TRBJ1-2
CDR3 length: 13
clone size: -
V gene: TRBV10-2
CDR3 DNA: TGCGCCAGCAGACAGGGCTGGGGCTATGGCTACACCTTC
CDR3 protein: CASRQGWGYGYTF

D gene: TRBD1
J gene: TRBJ1-5
CDR3 length: 20
clone size: many
V gene: TRBV7-2
CDR3 DNA: TGTGCCAGCAGCTTAGATTCGCTAGGGAGACAGGGGCGTTTGAGTCAGCCCCAGCATTTT
CDR3 protein: CASSLDSLGRQGRLSQPQHF

D gene: -
J gene: TRBJ2-1
CDR3 length: 13
clone size: -
V gene: TRBV27
CDR3 DNA: TGTGCCAGCAGTTTAAGCGTTCTGGGTGAGCAGTTCTTC
CDR3 protein: CASSLSVLGEQFF

D gene: -
J gene: TRBJ2-5
CDR3 length: 16
clone size: -
V gene: TRBV6-6
CDR3 DNA: TGTGCCAGCAACGAGAACGGGCTAACCTTTCAAGAGACCCAGTACTTC
CDR3 protein: CASNENGLTFQETQYF

D gene: TRBD1
J gene: TRBJ2-4
CDR3 length: 14
clone size: -
V gene: TRBV12-5
CDR3 DNA: TGTGCTAGTGGTTTGTCTCCACCGGGACAGGGGATTTACTTC
CDR3 protein: CASGLSPPGQGIYF

D gene: -
J gene: TRBJ2-7
CDR3 length: 16
clone size: -
V gene: TRBV27
CDR3 DNA: TGTGCCAGCAGTTTAAGACGCAGGGCGGGTGATTACGAGCAGTACTTC
CDR3 protein: CASSLRRRAGDYEQYF

D gene: -
J gene: TRBJ1-5
CDR3 length: 14
clone size: -
V gene: TRBV27
CDR3 DNA: TGTGCCAGCAGTTCCGCGGGGGTTGGTCAGCCCCAGCATTTT
CDR3 protein: CASSSAGVGQPQHF

D gene: TRBD2
J gene: TRBJ2-3
CDR3 length: 15
clone size: -
V gene: TRBV7-9
CDR3 DNA: TGTGCCGCGTCGGTCCTAGCGGGGGTCCTAGATACGCAGTATTTT
CDR3 protein: CAASVLAGVLDTQYF

D gene: -
J gene: TRBJ1-1
CDR3 length: 15
clone size: few
V gene: TRBV28
CDR3 DNA: TGTGCCAGCAGCACCGATATGACCAACGGTGGGGAAGCTTTCTTT
CDR3 protein: CASSTDMTNGGEAFF

D gene: TRBD2
J gene: TRBJ2-1
CDR3 length: 17
clone size: few
V gene: TRBV27
CDR3 DNA: TGTGCCAGCAGTTTTCTCTGGACTAGCGGGGGGGCACATGAGCAGTTCTTC
CDR3 protein: CASSFLWTSGGAHEQFF

D gene: TRBD2
J gene: TRBJ2-5
CDR3 length: 16
clone size: -
V gene: TRBV6-5
CDR3 DNA: TGTGCCAGCAGTTTCACTAGCGGGGGGTACCAAGAGACCCAGTACTTC
CDR3 protein: CASSFTSGGYQETQYF

D gene: TRBD1
J gene: TRBJ1-5
CDR3 length: 15
clone size: -
V gene: TRBV12-3/TRBV12-4
CDR3 DNA: TGTGCCAGCAGTTTATCCACCGGGACAGAGCAGCCCCAGCATTTT
CDR3 protein: CASSLSTGTEQPQHF

D gene: -
J gene: TRBJ2-3
CDR3 length: 14
clone size: -
V gene: TRBV5-4
CDR3 DNA: TGTGCCAGCAGCCCCGTCCTAGTGGCAGATACGCAGTATTTT
CDR3 protein: CASSPVLVADTQYF

D gene: -
J gene: TRBJ1-2
CDR3 length: 13
clone size: -
V gene: TRBV7-3
CDR3 DNA: TGTGCCAGCAGCTTGGGGGAATGGTATGGCTACTACTTC
CDR3 protein: CASSLGEWYGYYF

D gene: -
J gene: TRBJ2-1
CDR3 length: 15
clone size: -
V gene: TRBV27
CDR3 DNA: TGTGCCAGCAGTCCCCAGGCCTTAACCTACAATGAGCAGTTCTTC
CDR3 protein: CASSPQALTYNEQFF

D gene: TRBD1
J gene: TRBJ1-5
CDR3 length: 17
clone size: -
V gene: TRBV28
CDR3 DNA: TGTGCCAGCAGGTTCCGCCCAGGGGGCCCGAGCAATCAGCCCCAGCATTTT
CDR3 protein: CASRFRPGGPSNQPQHF

D gene: -
J gene: TRBJ1-1
CDR3 length: 13
clone size: few
V gene: TRBV4-1
CDR3 DNA: TGCGCCAGCAGCCAAGATATCGGCACTGAAGCTTTCTTT
CDR3 protein: CASSQDIGTEAFF

D gene: -
J gene: TRBJ2-2
CDR3 length: 16
clone size: many
V gene: TRBV6-5
CDR3 DNA: TGTGCCAGCAGTTACTCCTGGGGGAGTCGGACCGGGGAGCTGTTTTTT
CDR3 protein: CASSYSWGSRTGELFF

D gene: -
J gene: TRBJ1-5
CDR3 length: 15
clone size: -
V gene: TRBV20-1
CDR3 DNA: TGCAGTGCTAGGGCGGAAGGCTATAGCAATCAGCCCCAGCATTTT
CDR3 protein: CSARAEGYSNQPQHF

D gene: -
J gene: TRBJ2-3
CDR3 length: 14
clone size: few
V gene: TRBV4-1
CDR3 DNA: TGCGCCAGCACCCAGGGACCGGGCGCAGATACGCAGTATTTT
CDR3 protein: CASTQGPGADTQYF

D gene: -
J gene: TRBJ1-2
CDR3 length: 12
clone size: -
V gene: TRBV29-1
CDR3 DNA: TGCAGCGTTCTAGGCAGGTCCTATGGCTACACCTTC
CDR3 protein: CSVLGRSYGYTF

D gene: TRBD1
J gene: TRBJ1-2
CDR3 length: 17
clone size: few
V gene: TRBV27
CDR3 DNA: TGTGCCAGCAGTTTATTAGACAGGGGGCAGGGTAACTATGGCTACACCTTC
CDR3 protein: CASSLLDRGQGNYGYTF

D gene: -
J gene: TRBJ2-4
CDR3 length: 19
clone size: once
V gene: TRBV5-7
CDR3 DNA: TGTGCCAGCAGCTTGGTGGCCGCAACAGGGGACGGGGGCAAAAACATTCAGTACTTC
CDR3 protein: CASSLVAATGDGGKNIQYF

D gene: TRBD1
J gene: TRBJ2-2
CDR3 length: 17
clone size: -
V gene: TRBV6-1
CDR3 DNA: TGTGCCAGCAGTGAAAGGGACAGGGTACGGAACACCGGGGAGCTGTTTTTT
CDR3 protein: CASSERDRVRNTGELFF

D gene: -
J gene: TRBJ1-1
CDR3 length: 16
clone size: -
V gene: TRBV6-8
CDR3 DNA: TGTGCCAGCAGTTACTCGATTGCAGAGTTGAACACTGAAGCTTTCTTT
CDR3 protein: CASSYSIAELNTEAFF

D gene: TRBD2
J gene: TRBJ2-7
CDR3 length: 14
clone size: -
V gene: TRBV7-9
CDR3 DNA: TGTGCCAGCAGCTTAAGGGACTACGCCTACGAGCAGTACTTC
CDR3 protein: CASSLRDYAYEQYF

D gene: -
J gene: TRBJ2-3
CDR3 length: 14
clone size: -
V gene: TRBV20-1
CDR3 DNA: TGCAGTGCTAAACTCCGGGGGTCGACAGATACGCAGTATTTT
CDR3 protein: CSAKLRGSTDTQYF

D gene: TRBD2
J gene: TRBJ2-1
CDR3 length: 16
clone size: few
V gene: TRBV6-1
CDR3 DNA: TGTGCCAGCAGTGAACTTAGGACTAGCGGGGGCAATGAGCAGTTCTTC
CDR3 protein: CASSELRTSGGNEQFF

D gene: -
J gene: TRBJ2-3
CDR3 length: 15
clone size: many
V gene: TRBV6-1
CDR3 DNA: TGTGCCAGCAGTCCAAGGGGAGCTTCCACAGATACGCAGTATTTT
CDR3 protein: CASSPRGASTDTQYF

D gene: -
J gene: TRBJ1-2
CDR3 length: 18
clone size: -
V gene: TRBV3-1
CDR3 DNA: TGTGCCAGCAGCTCTCCCAATCTTTACAGCGCACTTAACTATGGCTACACCTTC
CDR3 protein: CASSSPNLYSALNYGYTF

D gene: -
J gene: TRBJ1-2
CDR3 length: 14
clone size: many
V gene: TRBV7-9
CDR3 DNA: TGTGCCAGCATTCTCCCTGGGGGAAACTATGGCTACACCTTC
CDR3 protein: CASILPGGNYGYTF

D gene: -
J gene: TRBJ2-3
CDR3 length: 15
clone size: -
V gene: TRBV7-3
CDR3 DNA: TGTGCCAGCAGCTCCTCCGGGACTAGCACAGATACGCAGTATTTT
CDR3 protein: CASSSSGTSTDTQYF

D gene: -
J gene: TRBJ2-1
CDR3 length: 14
clone size: few
V gene: TRBV6-2/TRBV6-3
CDR3 DNA: TGTGCCAGCAGTTACCAGGGAGGTCGGAATGAGCAGTTCTTC
CDR3 protein: CASSYQGGRNEQFF